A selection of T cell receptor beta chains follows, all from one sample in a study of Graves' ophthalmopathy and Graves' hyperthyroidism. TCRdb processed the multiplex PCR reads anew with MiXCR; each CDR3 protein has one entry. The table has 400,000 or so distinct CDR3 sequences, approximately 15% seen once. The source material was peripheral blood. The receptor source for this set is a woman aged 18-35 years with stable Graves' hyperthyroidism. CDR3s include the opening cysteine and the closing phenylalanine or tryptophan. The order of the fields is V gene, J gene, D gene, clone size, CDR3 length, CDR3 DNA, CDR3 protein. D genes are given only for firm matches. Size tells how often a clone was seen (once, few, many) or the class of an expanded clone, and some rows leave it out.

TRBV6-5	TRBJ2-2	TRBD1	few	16	TGTGCCAGCAGTTCCCCCGGGACAGAAGACACCGGGGAGCTGTTTTTT	CASSSPGTEDTGELFF
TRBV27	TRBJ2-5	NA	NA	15	TGTGCCAGCAGTTTATCGGACAGCGTAGGGGAGACCCAGTACTTC	CASSLSDSVGETQYF
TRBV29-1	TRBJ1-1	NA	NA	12	TGCAGCCCCCTCCGGTTGAACACTGAAGCTTTCTTT	CSPLRLNTEAFF
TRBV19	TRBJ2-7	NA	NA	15	TGTGCCAGTAGCAACACCAGGGCAGCTGTCTACGAGCAGTACTTC	CASSNTRAAVYEQYF
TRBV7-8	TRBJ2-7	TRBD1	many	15	TGTGCCAGCAGCTTAGTCAGGACAGGTCCCTACGAGCAGTACTTC	CASSLVRTGPYEQYF
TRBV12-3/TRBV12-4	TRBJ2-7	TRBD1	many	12	TGTGCCAGCAGTGGACAGGGCCACGAGCAGTACTTC	CASSGQGHEQYF
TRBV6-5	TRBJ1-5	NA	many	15	TGTGCCAGCAGTTACTCCATAGACAGGAATCAGCCCCAGCATTTT	CASSYSIDRNQPQHF
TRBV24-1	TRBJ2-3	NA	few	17	TGTGCCACCAGTGATCGGACGGGGGGCCTCAGCACAGATACGCAGTATTTT	CATSDRTGGLSTDTQYF
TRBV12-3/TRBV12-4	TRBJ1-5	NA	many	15	TGTGCCAGCAGTTTATCTGGGAGTAGCAATCAGCCCCAGCATTTT	CASSLSGSSNQPQHF
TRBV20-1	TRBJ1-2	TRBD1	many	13	TGCAGTGCTATCGGGACAGGGGAATATGGCTACACCTTC	CSAIGTGEYGYTF
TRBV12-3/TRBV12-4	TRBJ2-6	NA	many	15	TGTGCCAGCAGTTTACGGGGGACGGGGGCCAACGTCCTGACTTTC	CASSLRGTGANVLTF
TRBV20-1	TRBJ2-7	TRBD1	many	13	TGCAGTGCTAGAGTGGACAGGTCCTACGAGCAGTACTTC	CSARVDRSYEQYF
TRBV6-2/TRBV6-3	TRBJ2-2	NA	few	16	TGTGCCAGCAGTTACGGGGGTCTAAGTCACGCCGGGGAGCTGTTTTTT	CASSYGGLSHAGELFF
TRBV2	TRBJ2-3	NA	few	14	TGTGCCAGCAGTGAATTAGCGGTCACAGATACGCAGTATTTT	CASSELAVTDTQYF
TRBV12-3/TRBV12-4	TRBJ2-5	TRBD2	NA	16	TGTGCCAGCAGCCTAGCGGGGGGTCCTTTCCAAGAGACCCAGTACTTC	CASSLAGGPFQETQYF
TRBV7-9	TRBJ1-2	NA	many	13	TGTGCCAGCAGCCGCCAGGAGAGGAATGGCTACACCTTC	CASSRQERNGYTF
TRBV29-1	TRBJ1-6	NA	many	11	TGCAGCGTTGTCGTTTTATCACCCCTCCACTTT	CSVVVLSPLHF
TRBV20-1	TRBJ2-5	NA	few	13	TGCAGTGCGACACATACTGTTGAAGAGACCCAGTACTTC	CSATHTVEETQYF
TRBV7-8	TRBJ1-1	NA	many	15	TGTGCCAGCAGCGGAGGGTGGTGGGTCGGCACTGAAGCTTTCTTT	CASSGGWWVGTEAFF
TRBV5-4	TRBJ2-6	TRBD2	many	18	TGTGCCAGCAGCTGGGCGGGACTAGCGCAACCTGGGGCCAACGTCCTGACTTTC	CASSWAGLAQPGANVLTF
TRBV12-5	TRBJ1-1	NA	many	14	TGTGCTAGTGGAACAGGGCTGGTGAACACTGAAGCTTTCTTT	CASGTGLVNTEAFF
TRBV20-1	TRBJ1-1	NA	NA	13	TGCAGTGCTAGTTTAGGGGGGCCCACTGAAGCTTTCTTT	CSASLGGPTEAFF